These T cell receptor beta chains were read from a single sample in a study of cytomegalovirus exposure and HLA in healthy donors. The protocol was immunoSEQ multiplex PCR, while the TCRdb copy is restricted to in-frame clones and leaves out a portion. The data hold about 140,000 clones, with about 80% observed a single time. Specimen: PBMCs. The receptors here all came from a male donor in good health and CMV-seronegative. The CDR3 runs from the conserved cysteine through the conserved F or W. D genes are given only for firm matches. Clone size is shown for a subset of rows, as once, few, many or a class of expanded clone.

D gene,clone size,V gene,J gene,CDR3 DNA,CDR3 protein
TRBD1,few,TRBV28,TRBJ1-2,TGTGCCAGCACCGGACAGGCGGGCTACACCTTC,CASTGQAGYTF
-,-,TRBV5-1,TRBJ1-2,TGCGCCATGGGAGGGGATACCTATGGCTACACCTTC,CAMGGDTYGYTF
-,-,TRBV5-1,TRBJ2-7,TGCGCCAGCAGCTTGGCAGGAAGCTACGAGCAGTACTTC,CASSLAGSYEQYF
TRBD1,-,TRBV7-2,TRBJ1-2,TGTGCCAGCAGCCCCCACAGGGGAAGCTACACCTTC,CASSPHRGSYTF
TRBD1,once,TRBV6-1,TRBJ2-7,TGTGCCAGCAGGCGGGACAGGCTCAGCGAGCAGTACTTC,CASRRDRLSEQYF
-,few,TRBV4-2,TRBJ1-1,TGTGCCAGCCGGCGGGGTGGGAACACTGAAGCTTTCTTT,CASRRGGNTEAFF
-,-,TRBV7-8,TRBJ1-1,TGTGCCAGCAGCTATGCGCGAGGGTTAGTAGGTGTCACTGAAGCTTTCTTT,CASSYARGLVGVTEAFF
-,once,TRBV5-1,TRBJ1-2,TGCGCCAGCAGCTTGGGTCGGGGGACGGGCTACACCTTC,CASSLGRGTGYTF
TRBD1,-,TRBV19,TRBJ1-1,TGTGCCAGTAGTCCAGGGGGCACTGAAGCTTTCTTT,CASSPGGTEAFF
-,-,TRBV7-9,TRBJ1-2,TGTGCCAGCAGCCCCGGCCCGGGAAACTATGGCTACACCTTC,CASSPGPGNYGYTF
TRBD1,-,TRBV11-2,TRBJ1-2,TGTGCCAGCAGCGCCCCCGGGACAGTTAACTATGGCTACACCTTC,CASSAPGTVNYGYTF
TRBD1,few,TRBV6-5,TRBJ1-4,TGTGCCAGCAGGGGACAGGGAAGCGAAAAACTGTTTTTT,CASRGQGSEKLFF
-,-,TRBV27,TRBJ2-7,TGTGCCAGCAGAGATTCGGTCTCGGACATGTACGAGCAGTACTTC,CASRDSVSDMYEQYF
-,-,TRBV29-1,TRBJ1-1,TGCAGCGGGAAACAGGCTCTGAACACTGAAGCTTTCTTT,CSGKQALNTEAFF
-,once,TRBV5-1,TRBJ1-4,TGCGCCAGCACCCGAGCGTCGTACAGGGAGGGTGAAAAACTGTTTTTT,CASTRASYREGEKLFF
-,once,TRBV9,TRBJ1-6,TGTGCCAGCAGCGTATCGGCAGGGTTGGGCGTTTCACCCCTCCACTTT,CASSVSAGLGVSPLHF
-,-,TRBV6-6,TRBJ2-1,TGTGCCAGCAGTTACCCCGCCAGGCACCCGTACAATGAGCAGTTCTTC,CASSYPARHPYNEQFF
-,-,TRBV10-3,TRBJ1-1,TGTGCCATCAGTGAGAAGCGGGACACTGAAGCTTTCTTT,CAISEKRDTEAFF
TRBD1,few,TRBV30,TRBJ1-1,TGTGCCTGGAGTGCACAGGGGGTCACTGAAGCTTTCTTT,CAWSAQGVTEAFF
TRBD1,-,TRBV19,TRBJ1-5,TGTGCCAGTAGTACGACAGGGAGTACTCAGCCCCAGCATTTT,CASSTTGSTQPQHF
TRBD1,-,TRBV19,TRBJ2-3,TGTGCCAGCCCGGGACAGCCAACAGATACGCAGTATTTT,CASPGQPTDTQYF
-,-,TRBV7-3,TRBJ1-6,TGTGCCAGCAGCCAGACGGGACAATCTAATTCACCCCTCCACTTT,CASSQTGQSNSPLHF
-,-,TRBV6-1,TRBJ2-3,TGTGCCAGCAGTGAAGTGGCGGGGTTCGCAGATACGCAGTATTTT,CASSEVAGFADTQYF
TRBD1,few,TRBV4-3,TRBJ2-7,TGCGCCAGCAGCCAAGATTGGGGGACAGGGGGCAGCGAGCAGTACTTC,CASSQDWGTGGSEQYF
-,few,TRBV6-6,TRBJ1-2,TGTGCCACCGTCCCGGACCGCGTCATGCGGGGTGGCTACACCTTC,CATVPDRVMRGGYTF
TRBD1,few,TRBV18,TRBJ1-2,TGTGCCAGCTCACCCCAACCCGAAGGACAGGGGGCGATGGGCTACACCTTC,CASSPQPEGQGAMGYTF
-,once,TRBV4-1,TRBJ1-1,TGCGCCAGCAGCCCTTACCAAGCGAACACTGAAGCTTTCTTT,CASSPYQANTEAFF
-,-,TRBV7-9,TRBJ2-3,TGTGCCAGCAGCTCTCAGGCAGATACGCAGTATTTT,CASSSQADTQYF
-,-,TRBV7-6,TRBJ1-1,TGTGCCAGCCAGGCAGGTTATAACACTGAAGCTTTCTTT,CASQAGYNTEAFF
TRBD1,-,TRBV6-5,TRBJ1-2,TGTGCCAGCATTTCCTGGGACAGGGGATCTCGTGGCTACACCTTC,CASISWDRGSRGYTF
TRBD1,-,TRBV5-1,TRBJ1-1,TGCGCCAGCAGCTTGGGACGGACAGGGGAGGGTGAAGCTTTCTTT,CASSLGRTGEGEAFF
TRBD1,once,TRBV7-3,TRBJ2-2,TGTGCCAGCAGCTTGCGGGACAGGGGATTTCGGAACACCGGGGAGCTGTTTTTT,CASSLRDRGFRNTGELFF